This T cell receptor beta chain was found in a study of blood T cell repertoires in COVID-19. Study information: Spain, Italy and the United States supplied samples that represented acute and convalescent COVID-19. Sources were T cells, B-cell-depleted T cells, or PBMCs; the material itself was cDNA or gDNA.

As originally analysed: Amplifying reference gene primers gave estimates of nucleated cell counts. Data came from immunoSEQ multiplex PCR; TCRdb stores just in-frame clones and leaves some out. The D gene and trimming were derived from the DNA, and the V and J assignments and clone size from that table. The sample lists about 190,000 clones, over 80% occurring once. Germline values: CDR1 SGDLS, CDR2 YYNGEE. The CDR3 length is 16 residues. Trimming took off 1 base at V and 4 bases at J, with 14 bases between the two ends. The sequencing input was peripheral blood. The source of this sequence is a woman aged 40 to 50 with acute or convalescent COVID-19. V usage is TRBV9 and J usage is TRBJ1-4; D is undetermined. CDR3 loop: CASSVSPGRINEKLFF. The DNA for the CDR3 is TGTGCCAGCAGCGTATCTCCCGGGAGAATTAATGAAAAACTGTTTTTT.